This T cell receptor beta chain was recovered during a study of beta chain features in type 1 diabetes. Notes on the study in general: PCR could preferentially amplify shorter templates, alike in patients and controls. The analysis here could not establish whether HLA type shapes TCRB rearrangement. Patients with type 1 diabetes showed fewer VDJ junction insertions and more deletions.

As to this clone: The target antigen is unknown.

J was trimmed by 4 bases and V by 5 bases; bases with no gene match: 1. Germline CDR1 is SQVTM and CDR2 is ANQGSEA. The CDR3 runs to 11 residues. All sorted populations exceeded 95% purity. Every bit of the isolated RNA underwent reverse transcription, so sequencing read expressed TCRB transcripts. Measured with immunoSEQ multiplex PCR; TCRdb has only the in-frame clones, and not every one. The data show around 250,000 clones, about 25% seen once. Sequenced material: central memory CD4+ T cells from blood. This receptor was taken from a man aged 25 to 45 in good health. V and J are TRBV29-1 and TRBJ1-2; 7 bases map to TRBD1. The CDR3 sequence: CSVTGVYGYTF. Written as DNA, the CDR3 is TGCAGCGTTACAGGGGTCTATGGCTACACCTTC.